Listed below are T cell receptor beta chains from one sample, sequenced in a study of regulatory T cells in long-lasting Graves disease. MiXCR, run by TCRdb on the multiplex PCR reads, gives a single entry per CDR3 protein. The table shows 300,000 to 400,000 distinct CDR3 sequences, with 16% occurring only once. The sample also formed part of further work on T cells in Graves' hyperthyroidism and ophthalmopathy.

Source: peripheral blood mononuclear cells (PBMCs), taken at new diagnosis, from a patient treated with antithyroid drugs. All receptors come from a man aged 40-49 years with Graves disease. CDR3s include the opening cysteine and the closing phenylalanine or tryptophan. A D gene is named only where the DNA matches it firmly. The listing skips clone size in some rows; elsewhere it reads once, few, many or a size class.

NA TRBJ2-2 TRBV6-1 NA CASSEGGGGTNTGELFF TGTGCCAGCAGTGAGGGGGGTGGGGGGACCAACACCGGGGAGCTGTTTTTT
TRBD1 TRBJ2-3 TRBV5-1 many CASSEGQGDTDTQYF TGCGCCAGCAGTGAGGGACAGGGGGACACAGATACGCAGTATTTT
TRBD2 TRBJ2-3 TRBV6-2/TRBV6-3 many CASGRRTSRSDTQYF TGTGCCAGCGGAAGACGGACTAGCAGGTCAGATACGCAGTATTTT
NA TRBJ1-1 TRBV4-3 many CASSQDSNTEAFF TGCGCCAGCAGCCAAGACTCGAACACTGAAGCTTTCTTT
TRBD2 TRBJ2-3 TRBV4-2 NA CASSQGLARDTQYF TGTGCCAGCAGCCAAGGACTAGCCAGGGATACGCAGTATTTT
TRBD1 TRBJ2-3 TRBV10-3 NA CAISAQGVLRTDTQYF TGTGCCATCAGTGCACAGGGGGTTCTTCGTACAGATACGCAGTATTTT
NA TRBJ1-5 TRBV27 many CASSFSGANQPQHF TGTGCCAGCAGTTTTAGCGGGGCAAATCAGCCCCAGCATTTT
NA TRBJ1-4 TRBV5-1 few CASSLTVGDEKLFF TGCGCCAGCAGCTTGACGGTGGGGGATGAAAAACTGTTTTTT
NA TRBJ2-2 TRBV5-1 NA CASTYTPTGELFF TGCGCCAGCACCTATACCCCCACCGGGGAGCTGTTTTTT
TRBD1 TRBJ2-1 TRBV5-1 NA CASSSDRGGNEQFF TGCGCCAGCAGCTCGGACAGGGGAGGGAATGAGCAGTTCTTC
TRBD1 TRBJ1-1 TRBV18 many CASSPRGPGTEAFF TGTGCCAGCTCACCCAGGGGGCCAGGCACTGAAGCTTTCTTT
TRBD1 TRBJ1-1 TRBV27 many CASSLSRGPGGTEAFF TGTGCCAGCAGTTTATCGAGGGGGCCGGGGGGCACTGAAGCTTTCTTT
NA TRBJ2-5 TRBV2 many CASNVASSEETQYF TGTGCCAGCAACGTGGCGTCCAGCGAAGAGACCCAGTACTTC
NA TRBJ1-4 TRBV5-6 many CASSFVDRGNEKLFF TGTGCCAGCAGCTTCGTCGACAGAGGGAATGAAAAACTGTTTTTT
NA TRBJ2-1 TRBV5-6 many CASSFTDWANEQFF TGTGCCAGCAGTTTTACTGACTGGGCGAATGAGCAGTTCTTC
TRBD1 TRBJ1-3 TRBV15 NA CATSLDRLSGNTIYF TGTGCCACCAGCTTGGACAGGCTCTCTGGAAACACCATATATTTT
NA TRBJ2-2 TRBV5-6 many CASSSGTGELFF TGTGCCAGCAGCTCTGGAACCGGGGAGCTGTTTTTT
TRBD2 TRBJ2-2 TRBV20-1 NA CSARDRTSGGRTGELFF TGCAGTGCTAGAGATCGAACTAGCGGGGGTCGTACCGGGGAGCTGTTTTTT
NA TRBJ1-5 TRBV20-1 few CSARTDGNQPQHF TGCAGTGCTAGAACGGACGGGAATCAGCCCCAGCATTTT
NA TRBJ2-7 TRBV11-2 many CASSLGPLGGGNEQYF TGTGCCAGCAGCTTAGGGCCTTTGGGGGGGGGCAACGAGCAGTACTTC
TRBD1 TRBJ1-1 TRBV28 many CASSLWGQDMNTEAFF TGTGCCAGCAGTTTATGGGGACAGGACATGAACACTGAAGCTTTCTTT
NA TRBJ2-7 TRBV30 NA CAWSNNLWGFYEQYF TGTGCCTGGAGTAATAATCTTTGGGGGTTTTACGAGCAGTACTTC
NA TRBJ2-2 TRBV7-9 few CASSFAGERSGELFF TGTGCCAGCAGCTTTGCAGGGGAACGAAGCGGGGAGCTGTTTTTT
TRBD1 TRBJ1-1 TRBV18 many CASSPTGVDTEAFF TGTGCCAGCTCACCCACAGGGGTGGACACTGAAGCTTTCTTT